Shown below are 5 T cell receptor beta chains from a single sample sequenced in a study of control samples from healthy donors and cancer patients. The assay was immunoSEQ multiplex PCR, and TCRdb's table has in-frame clones only and misses some. The sample records around 82,000 clones, 75% to 90% being singletons. Specimen: blood. The receptors were sampled from a man aged 50 to 60 in good health.

The genes are TRBV27 and TRBJ1-6; 8 nucleotides align to TRBD1. J gave up 7 bases and V 2 bases, and 13 bases lay outside the gene matches. This CDR3 spans 18 amino acids. The V gene's germline CDR1 is MNHEY and CDR2 SMNVEV (reference sequence). The chain's CDR3 is CASSLTPRIGQGNSPLHF. Here the CDR3 DNA reads TGTGCCAGCAGTTTAACGCCCAGAATCGGACAGGGAAATTCACCCCTCCACTTT.

The chain recombines TRBV7-6 with TRBJ2-5, with 13 bases matching TRBD2. Germline CDR1 reads SGHVS; CDR2 reads FNYEAQ. This CDR3 contains 17 residues. V shed 5 bases, J shed 4 bases, and the junction held 10 bases outside the gene matches. CDR3 in DNA: TGTGCCAGCAGCGCCCGAGCGGGACTAGCGGGGATAGAGACCCAGTACTTC. This translates into CASSARAGLAGIETQYF.

The V call is TRBV7-2, the J call TRBJ1-1; 7 bases match TRBD1. CDR1 is SGHTA, CDR2 FQGNSA, per germline. The CDR3 extends over 14 amino acids. V was clipped by 5 bases and J by 0 bases; unmatched bases: 3. The CDR3 DNA follows: TGTGCCAGCAGCCCAGGACAGGTGAACACTGAAGCTTTCTTT. Its translation: CASSPGQVNTEAFF.

The V gene is TRBV10-3, the J gene TRBJ1-3; TRBD1 agrees at 8 bases. The V and J ends lost 10 bases and 4 bases, in that order; junction bases with no gene match: 12. The V gene's germline CDR1 is ENHRY and CDR2 SYGVKD. The CDR3 has 15 amino acids. The chain's CDR3 is CATTGRGHSGNTIYF. CDR3 DNA sequence: TGTGCCACCACTGGCAGGGGGCATTCCGGAAACACCATATATTTT.

The chain couples TRBV6-1 to TRBJ1-3, with a tentative D call TRBD1 (6 bases). V lost 2 bases, J lost 8 bases, and 22 bases lay in between. The V gene's germline CDR1 is MNHNS and CDR2 SASEGT. The CDR3 is 17 amino acids. The DNA of the CDR3 is TGTGCCAGCAGTGAATGGGTTTGGGCGGGGGCCGTGTACACCATATATTTT. Translating gives CASSEWVWAGAVYTIYF.